The rows below give T cell receptor beta chains drawn from one sample of a study of T cells after yellow fever vaccination. TCRdb passed the 5' RACE reads through MiXCR, listing each CDR3 protein once. The sample has about 210,000 distinct CDR3 sequences; 6.7% are singletons. Sequences were derived from CD4+ T cells sorted from PBMCs, sampled on the day of the yellow fever booster vaccination. The source of these receptors is a man aged 25-40 years who received the YFV17D yellow fever vaccine. CDR3s include the opening cysteine and the closing phenylalanine or tryptophan. A D gene is named only where the DNA matches it firmly. Where a row states a size, it is once, few, many or the class of an expanded clone; other rows omit it.

abundance,j_gene,v_gene,d_gene,CDR3aa,CDR3nt
few,TRBJ1-2,TRBV10-3,TRBD1,CAISETGQGGYTF,TGTGCCATCAGTGAGACTGGACAGGGCGGCTACACCTTC
-,TRBJ2-7,TRBV6-5,-,CASSRVGTEAYEQYF,TGTGCCAGCAGCCGGGTCGGGACGGAGGCCTACGAGCAGTACTTC
many,TRBJ2-5,TRBV6-2/TRBV6-3,-,CASSSPASHQETQYF,TGTGCCAGCAGTAGCCCAGCTAGCCACCAAGAGACCCAGTACTTC
few,TRBJ2-1,TRBV10-3,-,CAISAPRGEQFF,TGTGCCATCAGTGCCCCCCGGGGGGAGCAGTTCTTC
-,TRBJ2-7,TRBV7-2,TRBD1,CASSFGTGRRYEQYF,TGTGCCAGCAGCTTTGGGACAGGGAGGCGGTACGAGCAGTACTTC
-,TRBJ2-3,TRBV7-2,-,CASRRPGLRTDTQYF,TGTGCCAGCAGGCGGCCGGGACTGAGGACAGATACGCAGTATTTT
few,TRBJ1-1,TRBV7-9,-,CASSPPGTLNTEAFF,TGTGCCAGCAGCCCGCCTGGAACATTGAACACTGAAGCTTTCTTT
few,TRBJ1-1,TRBV7-9,-,CASSFQGSMNTEAFF,TGTGCCAGCAGCTTTCAGGGATCGATGAACACTGAAGCTTTCTTT
few,TRBJ2-7,TRBV20-1,-,CSASRGAGGEQYF,TGCAGTGCTAGTCGGGGGGCCGGGGGCGAGCAGTACTTC
-,TRBJ1-2,TRBV29-1,-,CSVPHRLFNYGYTF,TGCAGCGTTCCCCACCGTCTTTTTAACTATGGCTACACCTTC
few,TRBJ2-2,TRBV14,-,CASSHHPPSVAGELFF,TGTGCCAGCAGCCACCACCCTCCTAGCGTGGCCGGGGAGCTGTTTTTT
few,TRBJ1-5,TRBV6-2/TRBV6-3,-,CASTNEGPSQHF,TGTGCCAGCACCAACGAGGGCCCCTCCCAGCATTTT
few,TRBJ2-3,TRBV25-1,TRBD2,CASSDPTGTSGRAGTDTQYF,TGTGCCAGCAGTGATCCGACCGGGACTAGCGGGAGAGCGGGCACAGATACGCAGTATTTT
-,TRBJ2-3,TRBV7-2,-,CASSLSSGRSTDTQYF,TGTGCCAGCAGCTTATCATCCGGGAGAAGCACAGATACGCAGTATTTT
many,TRBJ2-2,TRBV6-1,TRBD2,CASKGLAGANTGELFF,TGTGCCAGCAAGGGTTTAGCGGGGGCGAACACCGGGGAGCTGTTTTTT
-,TRBJ2-7,TRBV4-2,-,CASSQDWTAREQYF,TGTGCCAGCAGCCAGGACTGGACAGCGAGAGAGCAGTACTTC
-,TRBJ2-7,TRBV5-1,TRBD2,CASSLVGPGGGRAYEQYF,TGCGCCAGCAGCTTGGTGGGACCGGGGGGCGGGAGGGCCTACGAGCAGTACTTC
-,TRBJ2-7,TRBV5-1,-,CASSLELTYEQYF,TGCGCCAGCAGCTTAGAGCTAACCTACGAGCAGTACTTC
few,TRBJ2-3,TRBV9,TRBD2,CASSDRLATSTDTQYF,TGTGCCAGCAGCGACCGACTAGCAACTAGCACAGATACGCAGTATTTT